These 18 T cell receptor beta chains came from one sample sequenced in a study of blood T cell repertoires in COVID-19. Using immunoSEQ multiplex PCR, the repertoire was profiled, and TCRdb retains in-frame clones only, with some absent. Among about 41,000 clones listed, approximately 82% were seen once. Sequenced: peripheral blood. These receptors originate from a woman of 80 years or more with active or convalescent COVID-19.

CDR3 coding DNA: TGTGCCTCCTCACCCGTAGGGGCAGGCCTTAATGAAAAACTGTTTTTT. Amino acids: CASSPVGAGLNEKLFF. V usage is TRBV19 and J usage is TRBJ1-4; TRBD1 is a possible D gene (5 bases). Looked up from germline, CDR1 is LNHDA and CDR2 is SQIVND (reference sequence). This CDR3 spans 16 amino acids. Between the trimmed V and J ends, which lost 11 bases and 4 bases, there was a span of 23 bases.

The rearrangement joins TRBV19 to TRBJ2-7, with D tentatively TRBD1 (6 bases). V was trimmed by 9 bases and J by 3 bases, leaving 21 bases between them. The CDR3 extends over 15 amino acids. Germline V gene lookup returns CDR1 LNHDA and CDR2 SQIVND (reference sequence). Written as DNA, the CDR3 is TGTGCCAGCTCGCAACAGGGCTCCCCCCTCTACGAGCAGTACTTC. This encodes CASSQQGSPLYEQYF.

The chain joins TRBV5-4 to TRBJ1-2, with D possibly being TRBD1 (5 bases). CDR1 and CDR2 from the germline V gene are SGHNT and YYREEE (reference sequence). The CDR3 is made up of 14 amino acids. The V end lost 1 base, the J end lost 8 bases, and 15 bases lay between the germline ends. CDR3 DNA: TGTGCCAGCAGCTTGCAGCAGGGAACAAGAGGCTACACCTTC. Protein: CASSLQQGTRGYTF.

Only a few counts were recorded for this clone. V gene TRBV3-1 (or the pseudogene TRBV3-2) combines with J gene TRBJ2-3; D is unclear. Trimming removed 1 base from V and 2 bases from J, with 7 bases in between. The CDR3 covers 14 residues. Germline V CDR1 and CDR2: LGHDT, YNNKEL (reference sequence). The CDR3 DNA follows: TGTGCCAGCAGCCAAGGGCACCCCACAGATACGCAGTATTTT. Translated: CASSQGHPTDTQYF.

This rearrangement joins TRBV30 to TRBJ2-2; possibly TRBD1 for D (6 bases). Per the germline V gene, CDR1 is GTSNPN and CDR2 is SVGIG (reference sequence). The CDR3 extends over 14 amino acids. V lost 3 bases and J lost 3, with 11 bases in between. As DNA, the CDR3 is TGTGCCTGGAGAGGGGGAAGCTACACCGGGGAGCTGTTTTTT. Amino acid sequence: CAWRGGSYTGELFF.

The gene calls are TRBV4-2 and TRBJ1-1, with D perhaps TRBD1 (6 bases). Germline V gives CDR1 LGHNA, CDR2 YNFKEQ. The CDR3 has 15 residues. V lost 5 bases and J lost 6, with 19 bases in between. The CDR3 DNA is TGTGCCAGCAGCGGACGGACAGACGGATGGGCTGAAGCTTTCTTT. It is translated as CASSGRTDGWAEAFF.

This clone was observed once. The rearrangement links TRBV19 to TRBJ2-7; 8 nucleotides match TRBD2. The germline V gene encodes CDR1 LNHDA and CDR2 SQIVND (reference sequence). Trimming removed 5 bases from V and 5 bases from J; junction bases left unmatched: 5. CDR3 length: 13 amino acids. CDR3 in DNA: TGTGCCAGTAGTGGAAGCGGGAGCCACGAGCAGTACTTC. Protein sequence: CASSGSGSHEQYF.

This chain links TRBV4-1 with TRBJ2-3; 10 positions agree with TRBD1. Looked up from germline, CDR1 is MGHRA and CDR2 is YSYEKL. The CDR3 is 15 residues long. Trimming took 2 bases from V and 7 from J; bases not matched to a gene: 6. The CDR3 reads CASSQSPDRGHTQYF. The CDR3 DNA reads TGCGCCAGCAGCCAATCCCCTGACAGGGGGCATACGCAGTATTTT.

The gene calls are TRBV6-2 or TRBV6-3 and TRBJ1-1; 7 positions match TRBD1. This CDR3 is 13 amino acids long. Germline CDR1 is MNHEY and CDR2 is SVGEGT. The J segment lost 4 bases and the V segment lost 6 bases, leaving 5 bases of the junction unmatched. The CDR3 is CASRYGTVTEAFF. The CDR3 DNA is TGTGCCAGCAGATACGGGACAGTCACTGAAGCTTTCTTT.

V and J are TRBV28 and TRBJ1-3, with 8 bases matching TRBD1. CDR3 length: 16 amino acids. V trimming: 5 bases; J trimming: 3 bases; junction bases outside the gene matches: 9. CDR1 MDHEN and CDR2 SYDVKM come from the germline V gene. The CDR3 DNA reads as TGTGCCAGCAGTAACGTCAGGGGGCACGTTGGAAACACCATATATTTT. It specifies CASSNVRGHVGNTIYF.

This clone was recorded once. This CDR3 reads CASSLTRTRYGYTF. The CDR3 bases are TGTGCCAGCAGTCTAACTAGGACCCGCTATGGCTACACCTTC. The chain employs TRBV28 and TRBJ1-2; D is unresolved. Trimming shortened V by 5 bases and J by 4 bases, and 14 bases separated the two germline ends. This CDR3 is 14 amino acids long. Germline V lookup: CDR1 MDHEN, CDR2 SYDVKM.

The chain carries TRBV19 and TRBJ2-5, with TRBD2 matching 8 bases. This CDR3 is 15 amino acids long. The V segment lost 6 bases and the J segment 2 bases; nucleotides outside the gene matches: 8. Germline V gene lookup returns CDR1 LNHDA and CDR2 SQIVND (reference sequence). CDR3 region: CASRETSVHQETQYF. The CDR3, as DNA: TGTGCCAGTAGGGAGACTAGCGTACATCAAGAGACCCAGTACTTC.

The gene calls are TRBV19 and TRBJ2-1; 9 nucleotides match TRBD2. Looked up from germline, CDR1 is LNHDA and CDR2 is SQIVND (reference sequence). The CDR3 spans 13 residues. V was pared by 5 bases and J by 14 bases, with 10 bases of the junction left unmatched. CDR3 amino acids: CASSDRAGGPEFF. For the CDR3, the DNA is TGTGCCAGTAGTGATAGGGCGGGAGGGCCCGAGTTCTTC.

This clone was recorded once. The rearrangement links TRBV3-1 (or the pseudogene TRBV3-2) to TRBJ1-1; the D is unclear. The V end lost 4 bases, the J end lost 3 bases, and 18 bases lay between the germline ends. Germline CDR1 reads LGHDT; CDR2 reads YNNKEL (reference sequence). The CDR3 extends over 16 amino acids. The CDR3 coding sequence is TGTGCCAGCAGCCCGTCTCTCGGGGTGGCGTACACTGAAGCTTTCTTT. It specifies CASSPSLGVAYTEAFF.

The V gene is TRBV19, the J gene TRBJ2-2, with TRBD1 as a possible D gene (5 bases). The germline V gene encodes CDR1 LNHDA and CDR2 SQIVND (reference sequence). This CDR3 contains 15 residues. Trimming left V 0 bases short and J 5 bases short, with 10 bases between. The CDR3 loop is CASSIDYRGTGELFF. The CDR3 DNA reads as TGTGCCAGTAGTATAGATTATAGGGGAACCGGGGAGCTGTTTTTT. The full variable domain, its missing parts supplied by reference TRBV19 and TRBJ2-2, is DGGITQSPKYLFRKEGQNVTLSCEQNLNHDAMYWYRQDPGQGLRLIYYSQIVNDFQKGDIAEGYSVSREKKESFPLTVTSAQKNPTAFYLCASSIDYRGTGELFFGEGSRLTVL.

Only one count was recorded for this clone. The chain combines TRBV7-2 with TRBJ2-1, with 7 bases identical to TRBD1. V shed 5 bases, J shed 5 bases, and the junction held 6 bases outside the gene matches. Germline V lookup: CDR1 SGHTA, CDR2 FQGNSA. This CDR3 has 14 amino acids. The CDR3 DNA sequence: TGTGCCAGCAGCGTCTCCAGGGGGAACAATGAGCAGTTCTTC. It codes for CASSVSRGNNEQFF. The full variable domain, its missing parts supplied by reference TRBV7-2 and TRBJ2-1, is GAGVSQSPSNKVTEKGKDVELRCDPISGHTALYWYRQSLGQGLEFLIYFQGNSAPDKSGLPSDRFSAERTGGSVSTLTIQRTQQEDSAVYLCASSVSRGNNEQFFGPGTRLTVL.

This clone is a singleton in its sample. This chain joins TRBV5-1 and TRBJ1-4; 7 bases align to TRBD1. Germline CDR1 is SGHRS and CDR2 is YFSETQ. CDR3 length: 15 residues. Trimming took 0 bases from V and 8 from J; bases not matched to a gene: 7. The CDR3 coding sequence is TGCGCCAGCAGCTTGGGGACAGGTCGAAGGGAAAAACTGTTTTTT. It translates to CASSLGTGRREKLFF.

V gene TRBV28 combines with J gene TRBJ1-5; D remains ambiguous. The V end was cut by 3 bases, the J end by 9 bases, with 12 bases between. Germline V gene data show CDR1 as MDHEN and CDR2 as SYDVKM. CDR3 length equals 13 residues. The CDR3 sequence: CASSFGPDRPQHF. For the CDR3, the DNA is TGTGCCAGCAGTTTCGGTCCCGATCGGCCCCAGCATTTT. Combining the CDR3 with reference TRBV28 and TRBJ1-5 gives the whole variable domain DVKVTQSSRYLVKRTGEKVFLECVQDMDHENMFWYRQDPGLGLRLIYFSYDVKMKEKGDIPEGYSVSREKKERFSLILESASTNQTSMYLCASSFGPDRPQHFGDGTRLSIL.